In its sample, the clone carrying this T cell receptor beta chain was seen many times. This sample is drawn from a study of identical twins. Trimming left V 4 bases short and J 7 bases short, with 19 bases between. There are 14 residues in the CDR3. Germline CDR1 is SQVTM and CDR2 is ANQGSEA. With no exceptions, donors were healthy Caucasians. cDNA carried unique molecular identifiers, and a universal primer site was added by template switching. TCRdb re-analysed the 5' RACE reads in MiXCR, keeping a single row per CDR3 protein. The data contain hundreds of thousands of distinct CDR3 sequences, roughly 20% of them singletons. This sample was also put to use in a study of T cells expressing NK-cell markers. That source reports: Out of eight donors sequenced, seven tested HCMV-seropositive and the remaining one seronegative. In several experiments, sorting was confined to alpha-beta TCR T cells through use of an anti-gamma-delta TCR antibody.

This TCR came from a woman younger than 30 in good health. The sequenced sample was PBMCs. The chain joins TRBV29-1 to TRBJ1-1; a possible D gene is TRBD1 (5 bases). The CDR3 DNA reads TGCAGCGTTGTTGTGGGGCCTCTTGGTGGTGAAGCTTTCTTT. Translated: CSVVVGPLGGEAFF.